Sequencing of this T cell receptor beta chain was carried out in a study of OX40 agonist ivuxolimab in advanced cancers. General study points: Clones of CD4+ and CD8+ blood T cells grew by week 6 at doses of 0.1 to 3.0 mg/kg.

Researchers took blood at baseline, on cycle 4 day 1, and on cycle 7 day 1. Germline values: CDR1 MNHEY, CDR2 SVGAGI. V lost 4 bases and J 4 bases, leaving 3 bases between the germline ends. CDR3 length: 11 residues. TCRdb keeps only in-frame clones here, not all; method: immunoSEQ multiplex PCR. Among more than 60,000 clones, around 82% were seen once, and the ten largest hold 4% to 4.5%. This clone came up a few times. What it binds is unknown. Source: CD4+ or CD8+ T cells sorted from blood, taken in a trial of the OX40 agonist ivuxolimab. The rearrangement joins TRBV6-5 to TRBJ2-3; no definite D call. The sequence derives from an adult with an advanced solid tumor such as melanoma, head and neck, liver or kidney cancer. The CDR3 protein is CASSWADTQYF. CDR3 DNA sequence: TGTGCCAGCAGTTGGGCAGATACGCAGTATTTT.